The 2 T cell receptor beta chains listed next were all sequenced from one sample in a study of T cells in Graves' hyperthyroidism and ophthalmopathy. TCR beta CDR3 regions were amplified from RNA transcripts. HTBI primers drove first-round RT-PCR of the TCR CDR3. TCRdb re-called the multiplex PCR reads with MiXCR, one entry per CDR3 protein. The sample lists 300,000 to 400,000 distinct CDR3 sequences, around 14% occurring once. The specimen was blood. The receptors here all came from a woman younger than 35 with Graves' hyperthyroidism.

This rearrangement joins TRBV7-2 to TRBJ1-2; TRBD1 might be the D (6 bases). The germline gives CDR1 SGHTA, CDR2 FQGNSA. V lost 4 bases and J 4 bases, leaving 16 bases between the germline ends. The CDR3 has 15 amino acids. The CDR3 DNA reads as TGTGCCAGCAGCTCGGGACTGACAGGACCCTATGGCTACACCTTC. Protein: CASSSGLTGPYGYTF.

In its sample, this clonotype was seen a few times. V and J are TRBV6-1 and TRBJ2-1; D is possibly TRBD2 (5 bases). From germline, CDR1 is MNHNS and CDR2 SASEGT. CDR3 length: 13 amino acids. The V and J ends lost 6 bases and 5 bases respectively, with 11 bases between them. DNA of the CDR3: TGTGCCAGCAGCCTACTGGGAGACAATGAGCAGTTCTTC. As protein: CASSLLGDNEQFF.